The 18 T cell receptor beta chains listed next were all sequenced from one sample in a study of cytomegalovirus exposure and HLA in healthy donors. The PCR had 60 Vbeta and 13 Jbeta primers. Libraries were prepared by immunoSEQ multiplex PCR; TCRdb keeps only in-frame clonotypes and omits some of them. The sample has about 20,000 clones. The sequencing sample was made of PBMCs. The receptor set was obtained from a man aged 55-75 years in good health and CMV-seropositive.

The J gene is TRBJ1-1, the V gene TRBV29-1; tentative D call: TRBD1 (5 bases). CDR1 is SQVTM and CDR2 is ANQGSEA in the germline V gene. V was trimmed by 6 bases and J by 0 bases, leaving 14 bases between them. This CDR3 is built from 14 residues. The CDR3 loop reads CSVNRQFMNTEAFF. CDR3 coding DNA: TGCAGCGTGAATCGACAGTTCATGAACACTGAAGCTTTCTTT.

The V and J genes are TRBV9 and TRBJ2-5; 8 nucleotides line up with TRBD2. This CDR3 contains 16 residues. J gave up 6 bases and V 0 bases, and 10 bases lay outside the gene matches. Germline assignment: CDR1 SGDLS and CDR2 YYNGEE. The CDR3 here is CASSVGGSGTRQTQYF. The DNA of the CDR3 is TGTGCCAGCAGCGTAGGAGGAAGTGGGACTAGACAGACCCAGTACTTC.

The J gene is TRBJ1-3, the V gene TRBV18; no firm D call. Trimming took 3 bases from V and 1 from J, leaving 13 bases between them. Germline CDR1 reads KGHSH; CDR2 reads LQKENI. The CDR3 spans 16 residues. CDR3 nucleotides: TGTGCCAGCTCACCTCTCGAGGGTGTATCTGGAAACACCATATATTTT. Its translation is CASSPLEGVSGNTIYF. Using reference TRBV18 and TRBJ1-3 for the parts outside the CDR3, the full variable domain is NAGVMQNPRHLVRRRGQEARLRCSPMKGHSHVYWYRQLPEEGLKFMVYLQKENIIDESGMPKERFSAEFPKEGPSILRIQQVVRGDSAAYFCASSPLEGVSGNTIYFGEGSWLTVV.

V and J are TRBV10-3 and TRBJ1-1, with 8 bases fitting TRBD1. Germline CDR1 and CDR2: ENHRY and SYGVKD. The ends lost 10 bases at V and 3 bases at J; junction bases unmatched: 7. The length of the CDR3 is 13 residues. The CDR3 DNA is TGTGCCACCCAGACAGGGGAGGACACTGAAGCTTTCTTT. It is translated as CATQTGEDTEAFF.

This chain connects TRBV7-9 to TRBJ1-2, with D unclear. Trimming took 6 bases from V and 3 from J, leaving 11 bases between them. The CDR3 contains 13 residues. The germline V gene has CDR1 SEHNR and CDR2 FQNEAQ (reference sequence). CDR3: CASSSGLYYGYTF. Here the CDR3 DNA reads TGTGCCAGCAGTTCTGGGCTTTACTATGGCTACACCTTC.

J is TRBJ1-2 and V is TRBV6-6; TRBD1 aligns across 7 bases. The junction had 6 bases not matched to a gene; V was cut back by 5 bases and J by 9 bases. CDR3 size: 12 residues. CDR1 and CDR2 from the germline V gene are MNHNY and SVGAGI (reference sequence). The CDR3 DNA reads TGTGCCAGCAGTCCGGGACAGTGGCGCTACACCTTC. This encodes CASSPGQWRYTF.

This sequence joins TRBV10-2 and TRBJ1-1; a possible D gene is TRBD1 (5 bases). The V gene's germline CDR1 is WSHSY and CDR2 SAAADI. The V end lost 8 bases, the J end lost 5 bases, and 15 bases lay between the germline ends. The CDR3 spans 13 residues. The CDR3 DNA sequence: TGCGCCAGCGGCCAGGGTTTCGGAACTGAAGCTTTCTTT. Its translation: CASGQGFGTEAFF.

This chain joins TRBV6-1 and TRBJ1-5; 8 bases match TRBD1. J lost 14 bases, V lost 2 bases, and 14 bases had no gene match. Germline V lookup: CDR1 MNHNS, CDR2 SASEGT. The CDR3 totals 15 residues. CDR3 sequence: CASSESGTGVPIKHF. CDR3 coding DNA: TGTGCCAGCAGTGAATCGGGGACAGGAGTCCCGATTAAGCATTTT.

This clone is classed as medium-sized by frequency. CDR3 nucleotide sequence: TGTGCCAGCAGCCAGATCCTAGGACTAGCGGGGAGTGAGCAGTTCTTC. The encoded protein is CASSQILGLAGSEQFF. The chain couples TRBV4-2 to TRBJ2-1; 12 nucleotides line up with TRBD2. In germline, CDR1 is LGHNA, CDR2 YNFKEQ. CDR3 length: 16 residues. Trimming took 3 bases from V and 9 from J; bases not matched to a gene: 9.

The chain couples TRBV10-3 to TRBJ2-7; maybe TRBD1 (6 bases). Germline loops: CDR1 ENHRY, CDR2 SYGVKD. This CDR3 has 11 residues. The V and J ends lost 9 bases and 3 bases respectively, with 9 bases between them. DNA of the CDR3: TGTGCCATTGGGACATTCTACGAGCAGTACTTC. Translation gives CAIGTFYEQYF.

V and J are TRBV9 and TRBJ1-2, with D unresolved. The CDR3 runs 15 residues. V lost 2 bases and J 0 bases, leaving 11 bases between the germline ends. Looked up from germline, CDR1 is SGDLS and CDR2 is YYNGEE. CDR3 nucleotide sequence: TGTGCCAGCAGCGTCCGGGTGGAGGCTAACTATGGCTACACCTTC. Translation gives CASSVRVEANYGYTF.

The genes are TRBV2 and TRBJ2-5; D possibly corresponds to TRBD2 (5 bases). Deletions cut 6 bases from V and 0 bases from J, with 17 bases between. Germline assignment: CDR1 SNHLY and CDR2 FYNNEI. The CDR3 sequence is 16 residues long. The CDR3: CASRTGLARYQETQYF. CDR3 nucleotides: TGTGCCAGCAGGACCGGATTAGCGAGGTACCAAGAGACCCAGTACTTC.

The CDR3 here is CASSLDVGGYHREQYF. The DNA for the CDR3 is TGTGCCAGCAGCTTGGACGTCGGGGGATACCACCGCGAGCAGTACTTC. This rearrangement joins TRBV5-4 to TRBJ2-7; D might be TRBD2 (6 bases). The CDR3 length is 16 residues. The ends were cut back, 0 bases at V and 6 bases at J, with 19 bases in the middle. In germline, CDR1 is SGHNT, CDR2 YYREEE (reference sequence).

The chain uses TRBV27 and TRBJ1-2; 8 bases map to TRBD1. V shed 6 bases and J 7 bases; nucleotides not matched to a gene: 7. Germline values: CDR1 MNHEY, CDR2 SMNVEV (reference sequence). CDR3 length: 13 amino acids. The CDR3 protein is CASRYQGAGGYTF. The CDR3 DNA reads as TGTGCCAGCAGATATCAGGGGGCGGGTGGCTACACCTTC.

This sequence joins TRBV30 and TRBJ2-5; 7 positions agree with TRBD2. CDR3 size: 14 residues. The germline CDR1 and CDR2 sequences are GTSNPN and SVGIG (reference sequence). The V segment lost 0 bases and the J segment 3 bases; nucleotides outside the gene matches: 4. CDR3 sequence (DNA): TGTGCCTGGAGTGTGGCTAGCGGAAAAGAGACCCAGTACTTC. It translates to CAWSVASGKETQYF.

The CDR3 region has the DNA TGTGCCAGCAGCTTGCTAGGGGTGGTCACTGAAGCTTTCTTT. It yields the protein CASSLLGVVTEAFF. The chain combines TRBV5-4 with TRBJ1-1, with D tentatively TRBD1 (5 bases). Trimming left V 1 base short and J 4 bases short, with 11 bases between. Germline CDR1 SGHNT, CDR2 YYREEE (reference sequence). The length of the CDR3 is 14 residues. The variable domain in full, with the rest retrieved from reference TRBV5-4 and TRBJ1-1, is ETGVTQSPTHLIKTRGQQVTLRCSSQSGHNTVSWYQQALGQGPQFIFQYYREEENGRGNFPPRFSGLQFPNYSSELNVNALELDDSALYLCASSLLGVVTEAFFGQGTRLTVV.

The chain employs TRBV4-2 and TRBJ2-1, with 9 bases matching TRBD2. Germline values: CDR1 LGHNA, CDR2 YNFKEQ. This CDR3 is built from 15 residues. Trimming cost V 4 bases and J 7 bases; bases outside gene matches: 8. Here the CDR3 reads CASSPGVAGANEQFF. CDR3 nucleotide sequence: TGTGCCAGCAGCCCTGGGGTAGCGGGAGCAAATGAGCAGTTCTTC.

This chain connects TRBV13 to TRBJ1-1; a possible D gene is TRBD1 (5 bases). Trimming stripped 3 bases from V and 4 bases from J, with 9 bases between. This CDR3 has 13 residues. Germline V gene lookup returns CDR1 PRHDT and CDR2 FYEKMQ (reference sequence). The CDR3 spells CASSFDDSTEAFF. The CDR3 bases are TGTGCCAGCAGCTTCGACGACAGCACTGAAGCTTTCTTT.